One sample yielded the 5 T cell receptor beta chains listed below, sequenced in a study of PD-L1 blockade in urothelial cancer. Time point reported: peripheral blood 6 weeks after treatment start. Assay used: immunoSEQ multiplex PCR; TCRdb lists only in-frame clones, some missing. Of about 50,000 clones listed, approximately 85% are singletons. The source was PBMCs, collected around atezolizumab (anti-PD-L1) treatment. The receptors were gathered from a man over 45 with urothelial cancer.

This chain links TRBV27 with TRBJ2-7; 9 positions agree with TRBD1. V lost 2 bases to trimming and J lost 3 bases; unmatched junction nucleotides: 14. Per the germline V gene, CDR1 is MNHEY and CDR2 is SMNVEV (reference sequence). CDR3 size: 18 residues. CDR3 loop: CASSLRGLTGDRVYEQYF. The CDR3 DNA reads as TGTGCCAGCAGTTTAAGGGGACTGACCGGGGACAGGGTCTACGAGCAGTACTTC.

The genes are TRBV29-1 and TRBJ2-1, with D tentatively TRBD1 (6 bases). The V gene's germline CDR1 is SQVTM and CDR2 ANQGSEA. Trimming removed 8 bases at V and 2 bases at J, with 13 bases between. The CDR3 sequence is 13 residues long. The CDR3 DNA sequence: TGCAGCAAATCGACAGGAACCTACAATGAGCAGTTCTTC. It yields the protein CSKSTGTYNEQFF.

The V gene is TRBV15, the J gene TRBJ1-4, with TRBD1 matching over 8 bases. The germline gives CDR1 LNHNV, CDR2 YYDKDF (reference sequence). CDR3 length equals 16 residues. The V segment lost 0 bases and the J segment 5 bases; nucleotides outside the gene matches: 5. Written as DNA, the CDR3 is TGTGCCACCAGCAGAGATGCCGGACAGGGCAATGAAAAACTGTTTTTT. Translating gives CATSRDAGQGNEKLFF.

This clone was recorded only once. The chain recombines TRBV10-1 with TRBJ2-7, with D possibly being TRBD2 (6 bases). Germline CDR1 WNHNN, CDR2 SYGVQD (reference sequence). V lost 4 bases to trimming and J lost 5 bases, with 21 bases between them. CDR3 length: 16 residues. The chain's CDR3 is CASSATLGTLAHEQYF. DNA of the CDR3: TGCGCCAGCAGTGCGACCCTTGGGACTTTGGCGCACGAGCAGTACTTC.

This clone has just a few counts. The chain links TRBV2 to TRBJ1-5; 7 bases fit TRBD1. In germline, CDR1 is SNHLY, CDR2 FYNNEI. V gave up 6 bases and J gave up 2 bases; unmatched junction bases: 7. CDR3 length equals 15 residues. CDR3 sequence reads: CASSATGTGNQPQHF. The CDR3 DNA reads TGTGCCAGCAGCGCGACAGGGACCGGCAATCAGCCCCAGCATTTT.